These 15 T cell receptor beta chains share one sample of origin, sequenced in a study of cytomegalovirus exposure and HLA in healthy donors. Researchers ran the PCR with 60 Vbeta and 13 Jbeta primers. TCRdb keeps only in-frame clones here, not all; method: immunoSEQ multiplex PCR. The record lists 160,000 or so clones, of which the ten most abundant hold approximately 2%. Sequenced material: PBMCs. These receptors came from a man aged 25 to 40 in good health and CMV-seronegative.

The chain couples TRBV5-1 to TRBJ1-3, with TRBD1 matching 8 bases. This CDR3 region has 16 residues. J was trimmed by 0 bases and V by 5 bases; bases with no gene match: 7. CDR1 is SGHRS and CDR2 is YFSETQ in the germline V gene. CDR3 loop: CASSRTGFDSGNTIYF. The CDR3 DNA is TGCGCCAGCAGTCGGACAGGGTTTGACTCTGGAAACACCATATATTTT.

This chain joins TRBV9 and TRBJ1-2, with D possibly matching TRBD1 (6 bases). The V gene lost 4 bases and the J gene lost 0 bases, with 16 bases spanning the gap. CDR1 is SGDLS and CDR2 is YYNGEE in the germline V gene. The CDR3 spans 16 residues. The CDR3 here is CASSPQLTGPNYGYTF. The CDR3 nucleotides are TGTGCCAGCAGCCCTCAGCTTACAGGGCCTAACTATGGCTACACCTTC. Filled out from reference TRBV9 and TRBJ1-2, the complete variable domain reads DSGVTQTPKHLITATGQRVTLRCSPRSGDLSVYWYQQSLDQGLQFLIQYYNGEERAKGNILERFSAQQFPDLHSELNLSSLELGDSALYFCASSPQLTGPNYGYTFGSGTRLTVV.

The rearrangement uses TRBV10-3 and TRBJ1-1; 8 nucleotides line up with TRBD1. The CDR3 contains 13 residues. Trimming at V came to 6 bases and at J to 5 bases, leaving 5 bases not matched to a gene. Germline V lookup: CDR1 ENHRY, CDR2 SYGVKD. CDR3 amino acids: CAIRDRVETEAFF. The DNA for the CDR3 is TGTGCCATCAGGGACAGGGTGGAGACTGAAGCTTTCTTT.

The gene calls are TRBV11-3 and TRBJ2-1; TRBD2 aligns across 7 bases. With 6 bases clipped from V and 7 bases from J, the junction kept 9 bases outside the gene matches. The CDR3 runs 14 residues. Germline V gene data show CDR1 as SGHNT and CDR2 as YENEEA. CDR3 sequence: CASRRRESSNEQFF. CDR3 DNA sequence: TGTGCCAGCAGGAGGCGGGAGTCTAGTAATGAGCAGTTCTTC.

The chain carries TRBV7-6 and TRBJ2-3; no clear D. The CDR3 runs 20 residues. The ends were cut back, 2 bases at V and 0 bases at J, with 24 bases in the middle. CDR1 and CDR2 from the germline V gene are SGHVS and FNYEAQ. The CDR3 bases are TGTGCCAGCAGCTTATGGGCTCCACTTACAAGACCCTCTAGCACAGATACGCAGTATTTT. Its translation is CASSLWAPLTRPSSTDTQYF.

The chain couples TRBV14 to TRBJ2-3, with 9 bases lining up with TRBD1. V gave up 4 bases and J gave up 0 bases; unmatched junction bases: 5. Per germline, CDR1 SGHDN and CDR2 FVKESK. The CDR3 spans 16 residues. CDR3 in amino acids: CASSPGQGRSTDTQYF. The CDR3 coding sequence is TGTGCCAGCAGCCCGGGACAGGGCCGTAGCACAGATACGCAGTATTTT.

The chain uses TRBV29-1 and TRBJ2-7; 7 nucleotides line up with TRBD1. The trim removed 4 bases at V and 0 bases at J, leaving 6 bases unmatched. In germline, CDR1 is SQVTM, CDR2 ANQGSEA. The CDR3 runs to 14 residues. CDR3 sequence: CSVGGQSISYEQYF. For the CDR3, the DNA is TGCAGCGTTGGGGGACAGTCAATCTCCTACGAGCAGTACTTC.

The chain uses TRBV28 and TRBJ2-3; possible D gene TRBD2, 6 bases. V was shortened by 3 bases and J by 4 bases, with 14 bases between the two germline ends. Germline CDR1 MDHEN, CDR2 SYDVKM. The CDR3 consists of 15 residues. CDR3 residues: CASSFLRTIADTQYF. The CDR3 DNA reads TGTGCCAGCAGTTTCCTGCGGACTATTGCAGATACGCAGTATTTT. The whole variable domain, filled in from reference TRBV28 and TRBJ2-3, reads DVKVTQSSRYLVKRTGEKVFLECVQDMDHENMFWYRQDPGLGLRLIYFSYDVKMKEKGDIPEGYSVSREKKERFSLILESASTNQTSMYLCASSFLRTIADTQYFGPGTRLTVL.

V usage is TRBV28 and J usage is TRBJ2-7; weak D call: TRBD2 (7 bases). V was cut by 7 bases and J by 6 bases, with 19 bases left in between. CDR3 length: 14 amino acids. Per germline, CDR1 MDHEN and CDR2 SYDVKM. DNA of the CDR3: TGTGCCAGCACCATGGGGGGGGCGAGGATCGAGCAGTACTTC. This translates into CASTMGGARIEQYF.

The chain uses TRBV7-2 and TRBJ1-1, with D maybe TRBD1 (6 bases). V lost 0 bases and J 3 bases, leaving 8 bases between the germline ends. The CDR3 contains 14 residues. The V gene's germline CDR1 is SGHTA and CDR2 FQGNSA. The CDR3, as DNA: TGTGCCAGCAGCTTAGCGCAGGGGTACACTGAAGCTTTCTTT. It encodes CASSLAQGYTEAFF.

V is TRBV19 and J is TRBJ1-1; tentative D call: TRBD1 (5 bases). Germline CDR1 reads LNHDA; CDR2 reads SQIVND (reference sequence). The CDR3 is 15 amino acids. V shed 2 bases and J shed 4 bases, with 14 bases lying between them. The CDR3 is CASSIQGGLGTEAFF. The CDR3 coding sequence is TGTGCCAGTAGTATACAGGGTGGGTTGGGCACTGAAGCTTTCTTT.

The chain combines TRBV5-4 with TRBJ2-1; the match to TRBD1 covers 7 bases. This CDR3 comprises 15 residues. The germline V gene encodes CDR1 SGHNT and CDR2 YYREEE (reference sequence). The trim removed 0 bases at V and 6 bases at J, leaving 6 bases unmatched. CDR3 loop: CASSLGQGPFNEQFF. The CDR3, as DNA: TGTGCCAGCAGCTTGGGACAGGGTCCCTTCAATGAGCAGTTCTTC.

On this clone itself: The CDR3 carries no conserved terminal phenylalanine or tryptophan, so it likely arises from a read error. The limits of the CDR3 on the DNA are not certain, so only TCRdb's listed CDR3 is given. CDR3 amino acids: CARSTMTGD. V gene TRBV5-3 combines with J gene TRBJ1-4; no DNA check was done on the table's D call, TRBD1. TRBV5-3 is identified as an open reading frame with a role that is uncertain. The CDR3 spans 9 residues, counting both ends.

CDR3 amino acids: CASSPYRGRGRETQYF. CDR3 DNA sequence: TGTGCCAGCAGCCCCTATAGGGGGAGGGGGAGGGAGACCCAGTACTTC. V and J are TRBV5-5 and TRBJ2-5, with D perhaps matching TRBD2 (7 bases). Germline loops: CDR1 SGHKS, CDR2 YYEKEE (reference sequence). With 4 bases removed from V and 5 bases from J, the gap between germline ends came to 21 bases. This CDR3 is 16 amino acids long.

The V and J genes are TRBV19 and TRBJ2-3, with TRBD2 identical over 7 bases. CDR1 and CDR2 from the germline V gene are LNHDA and SQIVND (reference sequence). V was pared by 6 bases and J by 4 bases, with 4 bases of the junction left unmatched. This CDR3 has 13 amino acids. The CDR3 nucleotides are TGTGCCAGTAGAACTAGCGACCCAGATACGCAGTATTTT. Translating gives CASRTSDPDTQYF.